A selection of T cell receptor beta chains follows, all from one sample in a study of Ad26.COV2.S vaccination and SARS-CoV-2 variants. Measured with immunoSEQ multiplex PCR; TCRdb has only the in-frame clones, and not every one. This repertoire shows approximately 450,000 clones, approximately 92% found once; its top ten account for 12%. Sequenced here: peripheral blood, sampled in a trial of Ad26.COV2.S vaccine versus placebo. Receptors originate from a person aged 18 to 65 who received the Ad26.COV2.S COVID-19 vaccine or a placebo. The CDR3 runs from the conserved cysteine through the conserved F or W. A D gene is named only where the DNA matches it firmly. Where a row states a size, it is once, few, many or the class of an expanded clone; other rows omit it.

V gene: TRBV5-6
D gene: NA
J gene: TRBJ1-3
clone size: NA
CDR3 DNA: TGTGCCAGCAGCAGGGGACATCTGGGGGGAAACACCATATATTTT
CDR3 protein: CASSRGHLGGNTIYF

V gene: TRBV3-1/TRBV3-2
D gene: TRBD2
J gene: TRBJ2-5
clone size: NA
CDR3 DNA: TGTGCCAGCAGCGACCTGGCGGGGGGCTTTAAGACCCAGTACTTC
CDR3 protein: CASSDLAGGFKTQYF

V gene: TRBV6-5
D gene: NA
J gene: TRBJ1-1
clone size: few
CDR3 DNA: TGTGCCAGCAAAAGGAACACTGAAGCTTTCTTT
CDR3 protein: CASKRNTEAFF

V gene: TRBV24-1
D gene: TRBD2
J gene: TRBJ2-1
clone size: NA
CDR3 DNA: TGTGCCACTTCAGCGGGAGGTCGCAATGAGCAGTTCTTC
CDR3 protein: CATSAGGRNEQFF

V gene: TRBV27
D gene: NA
J gene: TRBJ2-5
clone size: NA
CDR3 DNA: TGTGCCAGCAGTTTTGGAGGTCGCGAGACCCAGTACTTC
CDR3 protein: CASSFGGRETQYF

V gene: TRBV27
D gene: NA
J gene: TRBJ2-3
clone size: NA
CDR3 DNA: TGTGCCAGCAGTTTGGAACACACCGATACGCAGTATTTT
CDR3 protein: CASSLEHTDTQYF

V gene: TRBV28
D gene: TRBD1
J gene: TRBJ2-2
clone size: NA
CDR3 DNA: TGTGCCAGCAGCCTTCGGGACAGGGATTCCGGGGAGCTGTTTTTT
CDR3 protein: CASSLRDRDSGELFF

V gene: TRBV19
D gene: NA
J gene: TRBJ2-7
clone size: NA
CDR3 DNA: TGTGCCAGTAGTATAGGTGGCCTAGTAAGTCGCGAGCAGTACTTC
CDR3 protein: CASSIGGLVSREQYF

V gene: TRBV24-1
D gene: NA
J gene: TRBJ2-1
clone size: few
CDR3 DNA: TGTGCCACCAGTGACCCCGACAGTTTGGGGAATGAGCAGTTCTTC
CDR3 protein: CATSDPDSLGNEQFF

V gene: TRBV7-2
D gene: NA
J gene: TRBJ2-1
clone size: NA
CDR3 DNA: TGTGCCAGCAGCTTTGAACTTTACAATGAGCAGTTCTTC
CDR3 protein: CASSFELYNEQFF

V gene: TRBV5-6
D gene: TRBD1
J gene: TRBJ2-7
clone size: NA
CDR3 DNA: TGTGCCAGCAGCGGCTTCCGGGACAGGGTCAACGAGCAGTACTTC
CDR3 protein: CASSGFRDRVNEQYF

V gene: TRBV30
D gene: NA
J gene: TRBJ1-2
clone size: NA
CDR3 DNA: TGTGCCTGGAGGGGAGCGAGCTATGGCTACACCTTC
CDR3 protein: CAWRGASYGYTF

V gene: TRBV7-8
D gene: NA
J gene: TRBJ2-7
clone size: once
CDR3 DNA: TGTGCCAGCAGCTTATCCGGGGTCGTTAACTACGAGCAGTACTTC
CDR3 protein: CASSLSGVVNYEQYF

V gene: TRBV19
D gene: NA
J gene: TRBJ1-5
clone size: NA
CDR3 DNA: TGTGCCAGTAGTATTGGGGGAGGATATCAGCCCCAGCATTTT
CDR3 protein: CASSIGGGYQPQHF

V gene: TRBV6-2/TRBV6-3
D gene: NA
J gene: TRBJ2-1
clone size: few
CDR3 DNA: TGTGCCAGCAGTTACGGGCCCGGGGCAGAGGGTGAGCAGTTCTTC
CDR3 protein: CASSYGPGAEGEQFF

V gene: TRBV5-4
D gene: NA
J gene: TRBJ2-7
clone size: once
CDR3 DNA: TGTGCCAGCAGCTCTCAACACGAGCAGTACTTC
CDR3 protein: CASSSQHEQYF

V gene: TRBV30
D gene: NA
J gene: TRBJ1-5
clone size: once
CDR3 DNA: TGTGCCTGGCGCGTTCCTGGGGAGGGTCAGCCCCAGCATTTT
CDR3 protein: CAWRVPGEGQPQHF

V gene: TRBV10-1
D gene: NA
J gene: TRBJ1-1
clone size: NA
CDR3 DNA: TGCGCCAGCAGACGGACAGCGAACACTGAAGCTTTCTTT
CDR3 protein: CASRRTANTEAFF

V gene: TRBV6-2/TRBV6-3
D gene: NA
J gene: TRBJ2-6
clone size: NA
CDR3 DNA: TGTGCCAGCAGTGTGGGGGCCAACGTCCTGACTTTC
CDR3 protein: CASSVGANVLTF

V gene: TRBV7-9
D gene: NA
J gene: TRBJ2-7
clone size: NA
CDR3 DNA: TGTGCCAGCAGCTTTTCGGACATCACCTACGAGCAGTACTTC
CDR3 protein: CASSFSDITYEQYF

V gene: TRBV7-8
D gene: TRBD2
J gene: TRBJ2-7
clone size: few
CDR3 DNA: TGTGCCAGCAGTTTGAGCGGGAGTCTGGACGAGCAGTACTTC
CDR3 protein: CASSLSGSLDEQYF

V gene: TRBV5-4
D gene: NA
J gene: TRBJ2-5
clone size: NA
CDR3 DNA: TGTGCCAGCAGCAAGGACTACCAAGAGACCCAGTACTTC
CDR3 protein: CASSKDYQETQYF

V gene: TRBV11-2
D gene: NA
J gene: TRBJ2-5
clone size: NA
CDR3 DNA: TGTGCCAGCAGCTTAGTTGAGACCCAGTACTTC
CDR3 protein: CASSLVETQYF

V gene: TRBV3-1/TRBV3-2
D gene: TRBD1
J gene: TRBJ1-1
clone size: NA
CDR3 DNA: TGTGCCAGCAGGCGACAGGGGGCGTGGACTGAAGCTTTCTTT
CDR3 protein: CASRRQGAWTEAFF

V gene: TRBV7-9
D gene: NA
J gene: TRBJ2-5
clone size: once
CDR3 DNA: TGTGCCAGCAGCTCTTTCGACAGACAAGAGACCCAGTACTTC
CDR3 protein: CASSSFDRQETQYF

V gene: TRBV5-1
D gene: NA
J gene: TRBJ2-7
clone size: NA
CDR3 DNA: TGCGCCAGCAGAAACGGCTACGAGCAGTACTTC
CDR3 protein: CASRNGYEQYF

V gene: TRBV7-9
D gene: TRBD2
J gene: TRBJ2-1
clone size: NA
CDR3 DNA: TGTGCCAGCAGCCAAGCGGGAGAACAGGTCTCCTACAATGAGCAGTTCTTC
CDR3 protein: CASSQAGEQVSYNEQFF

V gene: TRBV6-5
D gene: NA
J gene: TRBJ2-2
clone size: NA
CDR3 DNA: TGTGCCAGCAGTTACCCGGCACTGGGGAACACCGGGGAGCTGTTTTTT
CDR3 protein: CASSYPALGNTGELFF

V gene: TRBV6-6
D gene: TRBD1
J gene: TRBJ2-7
clone size: NA
CDR3 DNA: TGTGCCAGCAGGTTGATGGGACAGGGGGCCTCCGAGCAGTACTTC
CDR3 protein: CASRLMGQGASEQYF

V gene: TRBV11-2
D gene: TRBD2
J gene: TRBJ2-1
clone size: NA
CDR3 DNA: TGTGCCAGCAGCTCGGGACTAGCGGGAGGGCCTTCCTACAATGAGCAGTTCTTC
CDR3 protein: CASSSGLAGGPSYNEQFF

V gene: TRBV6-2/TRBV6-3
D gene: TRBD1
J gene: TRBJ1-2
clone size: NA
CDR3 DNA: TGTGCCAGCAGTAACCCCGGACAGGGTGGATCTGGCTACACCTTC
CDR3 protein: CASSNPGQGGSGYTF

V gene: TRBV4-3
D gene: TRBD1
J gene: TRBJ1-3
clone size: few
CDR3 DNA: TGCGCCAGCAGCCAAGATCAGGGGGCTTCTGGAAACACCATATATTTT
CDR3 protein: CASSQDQGASGNTIYF

V gene: TRBV7-2
D gene: NA
J gene: TRBJ2-7
clone size: NA
CDR3 DNA: TGTGCCAGCAGCTCGGGACTCGGCTACTACGAGCAGTACTTC
CDR3 protein: CASSSGLGYYEQYF

V gene: TRBV20-1
D gene: NA
J gene: TRBJ2-5
clone size: NA
CDR3 DNA: TGCAGTGGGGGGGCGATGGAGACCCAGTACTTC
CDR3 protein: CSGGAMETQYF

V gene: TRBV5-5
D gene: TRBD1
J gene: TRBJ1-5
clone size: NA
CDR3 DNA: TGTGCCAGCAGCTTGTCGGGGACAGGTAATCAGCCCCAGCATTTT
CDR3 protein: CASSLSGTGNQPQHF

V gene: TRBV5-1
D gene: TRBD2
J gene: TRBJ2-5
clone size: NA
CDR3 DNA: TGCGCCAGCAGCGTAAGACTAGCGGGAGGGGAGACCCAGTACTTC
CDR3 protein: CASSVRLAGGETQYF

V gene: TRBV7-6
D gene: NA
J gene: TRBJ2-5
clone size: NA
CDR3 DNA: TGTGCCAGCAGCTTAGGTGTGGGGGTGCCACAAGAGACCCAGTACTTC
CDR3 protein: CASSLGVGVPQETQYF

V gene: TRBV5-1
D gene: TRBD1
J gene: TRBJ1-1
clone size: NA
CDR3 DNA: TGCGCCAGCAGCTTGGGCGACCAGGGGGTCACTGAAGCTTTCTTT
CDR3 protein: CASSLGDQGVTEAFF

V gene: TRBV11-3
D gene: NA
J gene: TRBJ2-2
clone size: once
CDR3 DNA: TGTGCCAGCACTCAATCGAACACCGGGGAGCTGTTTTTT
CDR3 protein: CASTQSNTGELFF

V gene: TRBV7-9
D gene: TRBD2
J gene: TRBJ2-7
clone size: NA
CDR3 DNA: TGTGCCAGCAGCGGCAGCGGGAGCAGCTCCTACGAGCAGTACTTC
CDR3 protein: CASSGSGSSSYEQYF

V gene: TRBV14
D gene: NA
J gene: TRBJ2-1
clone size: NA
CDR3 DNA: TGTGCCAGCAGCCGCGGGTCGCAGGCCTACAATGAGCAGTTCTTC
CDR3 protein: CASSRGSQAYNEQFF

V gene: TRBV5-1
D gene: TRBD2
J gene: TRBJ2-3
clone size: NA
CDR3 DNA: TGCGCCAGCAGCTTGGAGACTAGCGGGAAAACAGATACGCAGTATTTT
CDR3 protein: CASSLETSGKTDTQYF